Listed below are T cell receptor beta chains from one sample, sequenced in a study of cytomegalovirus exposure and HLA in healthy donors. The data were produced by immunoSEQ multiplex PCR, yet TCRdb's version contains in-frame clones alone and is incomplete. The table shows 250,000 to 350,000 clones, with roughly 90% occurring only once. The sequenced sample consisted of PBMCs. These receptors all stem from a man between 40 and 49 years old in good health and CMV-seropositive. Both conserved end residues are part of each CDR3. The order of the fields is clone size, V gene, J gene, D gene, CDR3 DNA, CDR3 protein. The D gene is left open where the match is weak. Clone size is shown for a subset of rows, as once, few, many or a class of expanded clone.

clone size: -
V gene: TRBV7-2
J gene: TRBJ2-7
D gene: TRBD1
CDR3 DNA: TGTGCCAGCAGCTTAAACAGGGGATCCTACGAGCAGTACTTC
CDR3 protein: CASSLNRGSYEQYF

clone size: few
V gene: TRBV6-5
J gene: TRBJ1-1
D gene: -
CDR3 DNA: TGTGCCAGCAGTTACTCAAAAGGGGACACTGAAGCTTTCTTT
CDR3 protein: CASSYSKGDTEAFF

clone size: few
V gene: TRBV6-6
J gene: TRBJ2-7
D gene: -
CDR3 DNA: TGTGCCAGCAGTTACGCCGACTCAATGGGCTACGAGCAGTACTTC
CDR3 protein: CASSYADSMGYEQYF

clone size: -
V gene: TRBV28
J gene: TRBJ1-2
D gene: TRBD1
CDR3 DNA: TGTGCCAGCACCTTGGGGGACAGCTTTAACTATGGCTACACCTTC
CDR3 protein: CASTLGDSFNYGYTF

clone size: -
V gene: TRBV19
J gene: TRBJ1-1
D gene: TRBD1
CDR3 DNA: TGTGCCAGTAGTGCGGGGACAGGGGCCTTCAACACTGAAGCTTTCTTT
CDR3 protein: CASSAGTGAFNTEAFF

clone size: once
V gene: TRBV9
J gene: TRBJ2-5
D gene: TRBD2
CDR3 DNA: TGTGCCAGCAGCGTAGCTGGCGGGAGCGCGCAAGAGACCCAGTACTTC
CDR3 protein: CASSVAGGSAQETQYF

clone size: -
V gene: TRBV7-2
J gene: TRBJ2-2
D gene: -
CDR3 DNA: TGTGCCAGCAGCCCCACCCTAGGTGCCGGGGAGCTGTTTTTT
CDR3 protein: CASSPTLGAGELFF

clone size: -
V gene: TRBV4-1
J gene: TRBJ2-3
D gene: -
CDR3 DNA: TGCGCCAGCAGCCAAGGCAGCGGAACCACAGATACGCAGTATTTT
CDR3 protein: CASSQGSGTTDTQYF

clone size: -
V gene: TRBV15
J gene: TRBJ2-5
D gene: -
CDR3 DNA: TGTGCCACCAGCATTGAGGGAGAGACCCAGTACTTC
CDR3 protein: CATSIEGETQYF

clone size: -
V gene: TRBV18
J gene: TRBJ2-7
D gene: -
CDR3 DNA: TGTGCCAGCTCACCACCGGCAGATACCTACGAGCAGTACTTC
CDR3 protein: CASSPPADTYEQYF

clone size: -
V gene: TRBV15
J gene: TRBJ1-2
D gene: -
CDR3 DNA: TGTGCCACCAGCAGAGATCGTCGGGGCAGGGGCTATGGCTACACCTTC
CDR3 protein: CATSRDRRGRGYGYTF

clone size: -
V gene: TRBV28
J gene: TRBJ2-7
D gene: TRBD1
CDR3 DNA: TGTGCCAGCAGTGCAATGGGACAGCTTACCTACGAGCAGTACTTC
CDR3 protein: CASSAMGQLTYEQYF

clone size: few
V gene: TRBV5-1
J gene: TRBJ1-1
D gene: TRBD1
CDR3 DNA: TGCGCCAGCAGCTTGCTCAGGACAGGGAGGGACACTGAAGCTTTCTTT
CDR3 protein: CASSLLRTGRDTEAFF

clone size: -
V gene: TRBV27
J gene: TRBJ2-7
D gene: TRBD1
CDR3 DNA: TGTGCCAGCAGTATTATATGGCCCGGGACAGGGAGCTACGAGCAGTACTTC
CDR3 protein: CASSIIWPGTGSYEQYF

clone size: -
V gene: TRBV19
J gene: TRBJ2-7
D gene: -
CDR3 DNA: TGTGCCAGTAGGGACAGGAGGGGGGCCTACGAGCAGTACTTC
CDR3 protein: CASRDRRGAYEQYF

clone size: -
V gene: TRBV4-2
J gene: TRBJ2-7
D gene: TRBD2
CDR3 DNA: TGTGCCAGCAGCCAAGAACCATTACGGAACGGGAGGTCCTACGAGCAGTACTTC
CDR3 protein: CASSQEPLRNGRSYEQYF

clone size: -
V gene: TRBV9
J gene: TRBJ2-7
D gene: TRBD1
CDR3 DNA: TGTGCCAGCAGCGAGGGACAGGGGGGCCTCTACGAGCAGTACTTC
CDR3 protein: CASSEGQGGLYEQYF

clone size: -
V gene: TRBV7-3
J gene: TRBJ1-2
D gene: -
CDR3 DNA: TGTGCCAGCAGCTTAACCGGCGGTAGTCCTAACTATGGCTACACCTTC
CDR3 protein: CASSLTGGSPNYGYTF

clone size: -
V gene: TRBV11-2
J gene: TRBJ2-1
D gene: TRBD1
CDR3 DNA: TGTGCCAGCAGCTTCCTTAGGACAGGGGGGCAGGAGCAGTTCTTC
CDR3 protein: CASSFLRTGGQEQFF

clone size: few
V gene: TRBV7-9
J gene: TRBJ1-5
D gene: TRBD1
CDR3 DNA: TGTGCCAGCAGCTTAGAGGAGGGGGCGCGGGGAAATCAGCCCCAGCATTTT
CDR3 protein: CASSLEEGARGNQPQHF

clone size: -
V gene: TRBV29-1
J gene: TRBJ2-1
D gene: TRBD1
CDR3 DNA: TGCAGCGTTGGCAGGACAGGGAGGAGGGACAATGAGCAGTTCTTC
CDR3 protein: CSVGRTGRRDNEQFF

clone size: -
V gene: TRBV27
J gene: TRBJ2-7
D gene: -
CDR3 DNA: TGTGCCAGCCGCCCGGGACACAACTCCTACGAGCAGTACTTC
CDR3 protein: CASRPGHNSYEQYF

clone size: once
V gene: TRBV7-8
J gene: TRBJ1-2
D gene: TRBD1
CDR3 DNA: TGTGCCAGCAGCTTATTACCCCAGGGGGCTAACTATGGCTACACCTTC
CDR3 protein: CASSLLPQGANYGYTF

clone size: few
V gene: TRBV6-6
J gene: TRBJ1-2
D gene: TRBD1
CDR3 DNA: TGTGCCAGCGATTCTCCGGACAGGGCTTTTGGCTACACCTTC
CDR3 protein: CASDSPDRAFGYTF

clone size: few
V gene: TRBV4-1
J gene: TRBJ2-3
D gene: TRBD2
CDR3 DNA: TGCGCCAGCAGCCAGGGGCTCCTAGCGGGCACAGATACGCAGTATTTT
CDR3 protein: CASSQGLLAGTDTQYF

clone size: few
V gene: TRBV4-2
J gene: TRBJ1-5
D gene: TRBD1
CDR3 DNA: TGTGCCAGCAGTCTCGGGACAGGGGGTCAGCCCCAGCATTTT
CDR3 protein: CASSLGTGGQPQHF

clone size: -
V gene: TRBV15
J gene: TRBJ2-1
D gene: TRBD2
CDR3 DNA: TGTGCCACCAGCAATCTAGCGGGGCAGTTCTTC
CDR3 protein: CATSNLAGQFF

clone size: -
V gene: TRBV28
J gene: TRBJ2-5
D gene: TRBD1
CDR3 DNA: TGTGCCAGCAGCCCCCTCCCTGGACAGGGAGGGACCCAGTACTTC
CDR3 protein: CASSPLPGQGGTQYF

clone size: -
V gene: TRBV7-9
J gene: TRBJ2-7
D gene: TRBD1
CDR3 DNA: TGTGCCAGCAGCCCACCCGACAGGGGGAACGAGCAGTACTTC
CDR3 protein: CASSPPDRGNEQYF

clone size: -
V gene: TRBV5-6
J gene: TRBJ2-3
D gene: -
CDR3 DNA: TGTGCCAGCAGCTTGACAGGGTATAGCACAGATACGCAGTATTTT
CDR3 protein: CASSLTGYSTDTQYF

clone size: -
V gene: TRBV29-1
J gene: TRBJ2-5
D gene: TRBD1
CDR3 DNA: TGCAGCGGTGGGGGACAGTTCCAAGAGACCCAGTACTTC
CDR3 protein: CSGGGQFQETQYF

clone size: -
V gene: TRBV19
J gene: TRBJ2-1
D gene: TRBD2
CDR3 DNA: TGTGCCAGTAGTAATACCCTAGCGGGAGTTGGCAATGAGCAGTTCTTC
CDR3 protein: CASSNTLAGVGNEQFF

clone size: -
V gene: TRBV19
J gene: TRBJ1-5
D gene: -
CDR3 DNA: TGTGCCAGTTCCAGCTGGACAGCCAGTAGCAATCAGCCCCAGCATTTT
CDR3 protein: CASSSWTASSNQPQHF